This section outlines one T cell receptor (beta chain) sequence together with its context. Its antigen remains unknown. Sequenced by immunoSEQ multiplex PCR; TCRdb stores in-frame clones only, minus some. Counted here are tens of thousands of clones, about four fifths occurring once; the ten biggest clones make up about 4.5%. The data stem from a study of Tregs in tolerant kidney transplant recipients. Whole-study findings and limits: This study did not directly address biological reproducibility. The most relevant donor-specific Treg TCRbeta repertoire apparently came from expansion with activated donor B cells.

Source material: CD4+ T cells from blood. This clonotype originated in a human donor in good health.

The CDR3 DNA sequence: TGTGCCAGCAGACGGGGACTAGCGGGAGGCTACGAGCAGTACTTC. As protein: CASRRGLAGGYEQYF. The chain couples TRBV7-2 to TRBJ2-7; 15 nucleotides match TRBD2. CDR1 and CDR2 from the germline V gene are SGHTA and FQGNSA. CDR3 length equals 15 residues. V gave up 6 bases and J gave up 3 bases; unmatched junction bases: 3. Drawing the rest from reference TRBV7-2 and TRBJ2-7, the complete variable domain is GAGVSQSPSNKVTEKGKDVELRCDPISGHTALYWYRQSLGQGLEFLIYFQGNSAPDKSGLPSDRFSAERTGGSVSTLTIQRTQQEDSAVYLCASRRGLAGGYEQYFGPGTRLTVT.